This is a list of T cell receptor beta chains from one sample in a study of tumor-infiltrating lymphocytes in primary liver carcinoma. In TCRdb, the multiplex PCR reads were re-called with MiXCR into one record per CDR3 protein. Counted here are 310,000 or so distinct CDR3 sequences, 50% to 60% occurring once; the ten biggest clones make up over 15%. Sequenced material: peripheral blood. These receptors were taken from a woman aged 25 to 39 with primary liver carcinoma and hepatitis B virus infection. Each CDR3 is given with its conserved first and last residue. A D gene is named only where the DNA matches it firmly. Some rows mark clone size as missing; the rest say once, few, many or name a class of expanded clone.

CDR3 DNA	CDR3 protein	J gene	V gene	D gene	clone size
TGTGCCAGCAGCCAAGATGGGCGAAGTGGGGACGAGCAGTACTTC	CASSQDGRSGDEQYF	TRBJ2-7	TRBV4-2	.	many
TGTGCCAGCAGTTTAGGGGTCTTCTGGGATGAAAAACTGTTTTTT	CASSLGVFWDEKLFF	TRBJ1-4	TRBV28	.	.
TGCGCCAGCAGCCAGGCCAGTGGGCTCTATGGCTACACCTTC	CASSQASGLYGYTF	TRBJ1-2	TRBV4-1	.	few
TGTGCCAGCAGCCCCACCCACAGGAGAAATGAAAAACTGTTTTTT	CASSPTHRRNEKLFF	TRBJ1-4	TRBV7-8	.	.
TGTGCCAGCAGTCCAAGACTAGACAATGGGCAGTTCTTC	CASSPRLDNGQFF	TRBJ2-1	TRBV6-6	.	.
TGTGCCAGCAGCCAAGGACAGGGTGAAGCAGAGACCCAGTACTTC	CASSQGQGEAETQYF	TRBJ2-5	TRBV6-5	TRBD1	.
TGTGCCAGCACCAACGTGGGGGGGGCCTACGAGCAGTACTTC	CASTNVGGAYEQYF	TRBJ2-7	TRBV12-3/TRBV12-4	TRBD2	many
TGTGCCAGCAGCTTAGCCAGAGGGAGCGAGCAGTTCTTC	CASSLARGSEQFF	TRBJ2-1	TRBV11-1	.	many
TGTGCCAGCAGGCCCACCGGGACTAGTCACCACGAGCAGTACTTC	CASRPTGTSHHEQYF	TRBJ2-7	TRBV6-5	TRBD2	.
TGTGCCAGCAGCACCAGGGGGTCGACAGGCTCCTACGAGCAGTACTTC	CASSTRGSTGSYEQYF	TRBJ2-7	TRBV5-5	TRBD1	few
TGTGCCAGCAGTTACTGGACGGGAGGAAACAATGAGCAGTTCTTC	CASSYWTGGNNEQFF	TRBJ2-1	TRBV6-2/TRBV6-3	TRBD2	many
TGTGCCAGCAGTTCTGGGATACGGGGGGCGGGGAACGAGCAGTTCTTC	CASSSGIRGAGNEQFF	TRBJ2-1	TRBV28	.	.
TGTGCCAGCAGTTACTCTGCCCCGCGGATGAGCTCCTACAATGAGCAGTTCTTC	CASSYSAPRMSSYNEQFF	TRBJ2-1	TRBV6-6	.	few
TGTGCCAGCAGCTTAGGAAACAGGATACCCTATGGCTACACCTTC	CASSLGNRIPYGYTF	TRBJ1-2	TRBV5-5	.	many
TGTGTTAGTGGGACAGGGGCACGCGAGCAGTACTTC	CVSGTGAREQYF	TRBJ2-7	TRBV12-5	TRBD1	few
TGTGCCAGCCTCAGCTCCTACGAGCAGTACTTC	CASLSSYEQYF	TRBJ2-7	TRBV28	.	.
TGTGCCAGCAGTCGGAGTGATAGCAACCGCCAGCATTTT	CASSRSDSNRQHF	TRBJ1-5	TRBV12-3/TRBV12-4	.	many
TGCAGCGCCTGGGCGGGGGGGGGCCCTCGAGAGCAGTTCTTC	CSAWAGGGPREQFF	TRBJ2-1	TRBV29-1	TRBD2	few
TGTGCCAGCAGCTACTCGGCATTAAATCAGCCCCAGCATTTT	CASSYSALNQPQHF	TRBJ1-5	TRBV6-6	.	.
TGCGCCAGCAGCCCAGTACAGCGGACCTACAATGAGCAGTTCTTC	CASSPVQRTYNEQFF	TRBJ2-1	TRBV4-1	.	.
TGTGCCAGCAGCCATCAGAGGGAGACCCAGTACTTC	CASSHQRETQYF	TRBJ2-5	TRBV14	.	.
TGTGCCAGCGTGGGAAACATCGGGGAGCTGTTTTTT	CASVGNIGELFF	TRBJ2-2	TRBV7-8	.	.
TGCGCCAGCATCCAAGAAGGGCAAAATGGTGCCAATGAGCAGTTCTTC	CASIQEGQNGANEQFF	TRBJ2-1	TRBV4-3	.	.
TGCAGCGTTGAAGGAGGAGGACAGACCTATGGCTACACCTTC	CSVEGGGQTYGYTF	TRBJ1-2	TRBV29-1	.	many
TGTGCCAGCAGCGTTAATACCTATGACTACACCTTC	CASSVNTYDYTF	TRBJ1-2	TRBV12-3/TRBV12-4	.	.
TGTGCCAGCAGCTTAGTCGGAGGGGTTTACACTGAGCAGTTCTTC	CASSLVGGVYTEQFF	TRBJ2-1	TRBV7-9	.	.
TGTACCAGCAGCGTAGGAGAGACCCAGTACTTC	CTSSVGETQYF	TRBJ2-5	TRBV9	.	.
TGTGCCAGCAGCAGAGGGAAAGGATGGGGTACTGAAGCTTTCTTT	CASSRGKGWGTEAFF	TRBJ1-1	TRBV14	.	.
TGTGCCAGCAGGAATACAGGGGCCAGCTCCTACGAGCAGTACTTC	CASRNTGASSYEQYF	TRBJ2-7	TRBV6-2/TRBV6-3	TRBD1	many
TGTGCCAGCAGCAATGACCTCTCCTACGAGCAGTACTTC	CASSNDLSYEQYF	TRBJ2-7	TRBV7-9	.	few
TGTGCCAGCAGTTTTAGACAGCCCACAGATACGCAGTATTTT	CASSFRQPTDTQYF	TRBJ2-3	TRBV12-3/TRBV12-4	.	once
TGTGCCTGGACTCCCGGGGGACTAGGATACAATGAGCAGTTCTTC	CAWTPGGLGYNEQFF	TRBJ2-1	TRBV30	TRBD2	.
TGTGCCAGCAGACGCGGAGGGGGCACGGATACGCAGTATTTT	CASRRGGGTDTQYF	TRBJ2-3	TRBV11-2	.	.
TGTGCCAGCACCCAAAGAAGCACAGATACGCAGTATTTT	CASTQRSTDTQYF	TRBJ2-3	TRBV6-5	.	many
TGTGCCAGCAGTTTAGCACTATTAGAAGAGGACTACGAGCAGTACTTC	CASSLALLEEDYEQYF	TRBJ2-7	TRBV28	.	.
TGTGCCAGTCGCCTCGGGGGGCTTTACGGGCAGTACTTC	CASRLGGLYGQYF	TRBJ2-7	TRBV12-3/TRBV12-4	.	.
TGTGCCAGCAGTCAACTAGCGGGAGGGGGCGAGCAGTACTTC	CASSQLAGGGEQYF	TRBJ2-7	TRBV12-3/TRBV12-4	TRBD2	many
TGTGCCAGCAGCAAAACGACAGTGAGTTCCTACAATGAGCGGTTCTTC	CASSKTTVSSYNERFF	TRBJ2-1	TRBV11-2	.	.
TGTGCCAGCAGCGTGGGGGATCAGCCCCAGCATTTT	CASSVGDQPQHF	TRBJ1-5	TRBV7-9	.	.
TGTGCCAGCAGTTCCCCCCACGGACAACAAGAGACCCAGTACTTC	CASSSPHGQQETQYF	TRBJ2-5	TRBV28	.	.
TGCAGCGTTTACAGGGACCCCACAGATACGCAGTATTTT	CSVYRDPTDTQYF	TRBJ2-3	TRBV29-1	.	few
TGTGCCAGCAGTTTAGCAGCGAATGGCTATGGCTACACCTTC	CASSLAANGYGYTF	TRBJ1-2	TRBV12-3/TRBV12-4	.	few
TGCGACAGCAGCTTAGGCGGGGGCCGCACAGATACGCAGTATTTT	CDSSLGGGRTDTQYF	TRBJ2-3	TRBV4-1	.	.
TGTGCCAGCAGCCGGGACAGGTGGGGAAATCAGCCCCAGCATTTT	CASSRDRWGNQPQHF	TRBJ1-5	TRBV6-1	TRBD1	.
TGTGCCAGCAGTTTGCCGATTACAGGGAACACTGAAGCGTTCTTT	CASSLPITGNTEAFF	TRBJ1-1	TRBV28	.	.
TGTGCCTGGAGTAGGGGACAGGGGGCGTACGAGCAGTACTTC	CAWSRGQGAYEQYF	TRBJ2-7	TRBV30	TRBD1	many
TGCGCCAGCAGCTTGGTTGGCTCTGGAAACACCATATATTTT	CASSLVGSGNTIYF	TRBJ1-3	TRBV5-1	.	few
TGTGCCAGCAGTTACCTAGCGCACCTCCCTTACGAGCAGTACTTC	CASSYLAHLPYEQYF	TRBJ2-7	TRBV5-4	.	.
TGCGCCAGCAGCCAAGATCCGAGGCGGGAGAGCCGAGGAAGCATTCAGTACTTC	CASSQDPRRESRGSIQYF	TRBJ2-4	TRBV4-1	TRBD2	once
TGTGCCAGCAGCTCAGACGGGACTAGCGGGAAGGATAAGCAGTGTTTT	CASSSDGTSGKDKQCF	TRBJ2-3	TRBV11-2	TRBD2	.
TGTGCCAGCAGCTACAGGTCCCTCGGGGCCGGGGAGCTGTTTTTT	CASSYRSLGAGELFF	TRBJ2-2	TRBV7-9	.	.
TGTGTCAGCAGTTACTCTCTGTACCAAGAGACCCAGTACTTC	CVSSYSLYQETQYF	TRBJ2-5	TRBV6-5	.	.
TGTGCCTCGGGGGCGGGCTCCTACAATGAGCAGTTCTTC	CASGAGSYNEQFF	TRBJ2-1	TRBV11-3	.	many
TGTGCCAGCAGCTTATCAGGGGGGACTAGCGGGGCCTACGAGCAGTACTTC	CASSLSGGTSGAYEQYF	TRBJ2-7	TRBV7-9	TRBD2	few
TGTGCCAGCAGCCCGCCGGGGTACTATAAAAAACTGTTTTTT	CASSPPGYYKKLFF	TRBJ1-4	TRBV7-9	.	.
TGTGCCAGCGCAAGAAACAGGGACGAGCAGTACTTC	CASARNRDEQYF	TRBJ2-7	TRBV25-1	.	.
TGTGCCAGCAGCTCCGGGACAGGGCCCTATGGCTACACCTTC	CASSSGTGPYGYTF	TRBJ1-2	TRBV5-6	TRBD1	few
TGCAGCGTTATGGGGAATTGTAACGAGCAGTACTTC	CSVMGNCNEQYF	TRBJ2-7	TRBV29-1	.	.
TGTGCCAGCAGTTCCGGGACTAGCGGGACCCTTAGAGGGCAGTACTTC	CASSSGTSGTLRGQYF	TRBJ2-7	TRBV6-2/TRBV6-3	TRBD2	.